One and the same sample provided the 23 T cell receptor beta chains below, sequenced in a study of blood T cells in healthy people across ages. Combining a sample-barcoded 5' primer with a J-beta primer mix, a second PCR ran for about 7 to 11 cycles. Each CDR3 protein gets one entry after TCRdb re-called the 5' RACE reads with MiXCR. The table includes 710,000 or so distinct CDR3 sequences, about a third detected once. Sample: blood. The receptors were sampled from a woman older than 75 in good health.

This clonotype was recorded many times. The V gene is TRBV6-2 or TRBV6-3, the J gene TRBJ2-1; D is tentatively TRBD1 or TRBD2 (5 bases each). Germline CDR1 MNHEY, CDR2 SVGEGT. The V end was cut by 7 bases, the J end by 4 bases, with 17 bases between. The CDR3 totals 15 residues. Here the CDR3 DNA reads TGTGCCAGCATAGCCGGGGACCTAGGGTACAATGAGCAGTTCTTC. Its protein product is CASIAGDLGYNEQFF.

V and J are TRBV12-3 or TRBV12-4 and TRBJ1-5; D unclear. The CDR3 has 14 amino acids. V gave up 3 bases and J gave up 4 bases, with 10 bases separating them. In nucleotides, the CDR3 is TGTGCCAGCAGTTTGGGAAGTGAGAATCAGCCCCAGCATTTT. Translating it yields CASSLGSENQPQHF.

In this sample, this clonotype turned up many times. The junction shows a germline mismatch at one end, possibly a read error. The rearrangement links TRBV12-3 or TRBV12-4 to TRBJ2-6; D is undetermined. This CDR3 has 15 amino acids. The CDR3, as DNA: TGTGCCAGCAGCTTAGGTAGCTCTGGGGCCAACGTCCTGACTTTC. This codes for CASSLGSSGANVLTF.

This clonotype has more than one count but fewer than ten. The CDR3 here is CSARRHLTLHF. The CDR3 bases are TGCAGTGCTAGAAGACACCTCACCCTCCACTTT. The chain couples TRBV20-1 to TRBJ1-6; D not certain. The V and J ends lost 2 bases and 14 bases respectively, with 10 bases between them. Germline V CDR1 and CDR2: DFQATT, SNEGSKA (reference sequence). This CDR3 region has 11 residues.

In the case of this clonotype: A much larger clone sits a single nucleotide away, making a read error possible. V usage is TRBV29-1 and J usage is TRBJ1-2; D uncertain. The germline V gene encodes CDR1 SQVTM and CDR2 ANQGSEA. This CDR3 has 11 residues. The CDR3 protein is CNVEWNYGYTF. The CDR3 DNA reads as TGCAACGTTGAGTGGAACTATGGCTACACCTTC.

The chain links TRBV5-1 to TRBJ1-6; no clear D. The CDR3 contains 16 residues. V lost 5 bases and J 3 bases, leaving 15 bases between the germline ends. In germline, CDR1 is SGHRS, CDR2 YFSETQ. In DNA form, the CDR3 reads TGCGCCAGCAGGGAACGGGGAGAAAACTATAATTCACCCCTCCACTTT. It codes for CASRERGENYNSPLHF. The whole variable domain, filled in from reference TRBV5-1 and TRBJ1-6, reads KAGVTQTPRYLIKTRGQQVTLSCSPISGHRSVSWYQQTPGQGLQFLFEYFSETQRNKGNFPGRFSGRQFSNSRSEMNVSTLELGDSALYLCASRERGENYNSPLHFGNGTRLTVT.

This clonotype occurred a few times. The DNA for the CDR3 is TGTGCCAGCAGCTTCGACGGACAGGGCCTAGGCTACACCTTC. Its protein is CASSFDGQGLGYTF. The chain is built from TRBV5-6 and TRBJ1-2; 8 bases match TRBD1. Losses at the gene ends were 2 bases for V and 8 bases for J; bases not matched to a gene: 8. The CDR3 extends over 14 amino acids. Germline loops: CDR1 SGHDT, CDR2 YYEEEE.

This clonotype appeared many times. The chain has TRBV4-3 and TRBJ1-2; D gene ambiguous. Trimming left V 0 bases short and J 8 bases short, with 16 bases between. This CDR3 has 15 residues. Germline CDR1 and CDR2: LGHNA and YSLEER. CDR3 amino acids: CASSQDTTASRGYTF. The CDR3 nucleotides read TGCGCCAGCAGCCAAGATACGACGGCCTCTCGAGGCTACACCTTC.

The CDR3, as DNA: TGTGCCTGGGGGAACACTGAAGCTTTCTTT. Its protein product is CAWGNTEAFF. This chain connects TRBV30 to TRBJ1-1; D ambiguous. V shed 5 bases and J shed 1 base, with 2 bases lying between them. Germline CDR1 and CDR2: GTSNPN and SVGIG (reference sequence). CDR3 length equals 10 residues.

This clonotype was counted only a few times. The chain recombines TRBV5-1 with TRBJ2-3; the match to TRBD2 covers 12 bases. Germline assignment: CDR1 SGHRS and CDR2 YFSETQ. CDR3 length: 17 amino acids. With V trimmed by 4 bases and J by 4 bases, 10 bases remained unmatched. The CDR3 DNA is TGCGCCAGCAGCACCCTAGCGGGAGGGCCCTCGGCAGATACGCAGTATTTT. As protein: CASSTLAGGPSADTQYF.

This clonotype was observed many times. The V gene is TRBV9, the J gene TRBJ2-1; no firm D call. Germline V CDR1 and CDR2: SGDLS, YYNGEE. Trimming took off 0 bases at V and 0 bases at J, with 7 bases between the two ends. The CDR3 is made up of 15 amino acids. The CDR3 sequence: CASSVVMSSYNEQFF. CDR3 bases: TGTGCCAGCAGCGTAGTCATGAGCTCCTACAATGAGCAGTTCTTC.

The chain recombines TRBV30 with TRBJ1-1, with 9 bases identical to TRBD1. Germline values: CDR1 GTSNPN, CDR2 SVGIG (reference sequence). This CDR3 comprises 14 residues. After removal of 2 bases from V and 10 bases from J, the junction contained 11 bases not matched to a gene. The CDR3 region is CAWSSLFGQGRAFF. The CDR3 DNA reads as TGTGCCTGGAGTTCTTTATTCGGACAGGGGCGAGCTTTCTTT.

Turning to this clonotype: A read error is possible here, since a much larger clone lies one base away. The V and J genes are TRBV18 and TRBJ2-1; D may correspond to TRBD1 or TRBD2 (5 bases each). CDR1 and CDR2 (germline): KGHSH, LQKENI. V was clipped by 3 bases and J by 5 bases, with 20 bases between them. The CDR3 contains 17 residues. The CDR3 coding sequence is TGTGCCAGCTCACCGAGACCGGGACCAGCGGTGAACAATGAGCAGTTCTTC. This encodes CASSPRPGPAVNNEQFF. Based on the CDR3 plus reference TRBV18 and TRBJ2-1, the full variable domain is NAGVMQNPRHLVRRRGQEARLRCSPMKGHSHVYWYRQLPEEGLKFMVYLQKENIIDESGMPKERFSAEFPKEGPSILRIQQVVRGDSAAYFCASSPRPGPAVNNEQFFGPGTRLTVL.

There are many counts of this clonotype. The rearrangement joins TRBV12-3 or TRBV12-4 to TRBJ2-7; D ambiguous. The ends were cut back, 6 bases at V and 0 bases at J, with 9 bases in the middle. This CDR3 contains 13 residues. The CDR3 reads CASRPGSSYEQYF. The CDR3 bases are TGTGCCAGCAGACCGGGCAGCTCCTACGAGCAGTACTTC.

The table lists this clonotype with many counts. The V and J genes are TRBV20-1 and TRBJ2-7; TRBD1 agrees at 7 bases. J was trimmed by 7 bases and V by 0 bases; bases with no gene match: 6. The germline gives CDR1 DFQATT, CDR2 SNEGSKA (reference sequence). This CDR3 contains 13 residues. The CDR3 loop reads CSARDDRVEEQYF. The CDR3 nucleotides read TGCAGTGCTAGAGATGACAGGGTGGAAGAGCAGTACTTC.

This clonotype was picked up a small number of times. The chain combines TRBV29-1 with TRBJ1-1; D remains ambiguous. The germline V gene encodes CDR1 SQVTM and CDR2 ANQGSEA. The CDR3 is 10 residues long. Trimming shortened V by 4 bases and J by 6 bases, and 6 bases separated the two germline ends. The CDR3 here is CSVGGPEAFF. The CDR3 nucleotides read TGCAGCGTTGGAGGACCTGAAGCTTTCTTT.

This clonotype was seen more than once but under ten times. The J gene is TRBJ1-1, the V gene TRBV7-9; TRBD1 is a possible D gene (6 bases). Deletions cut 5 bases from V and 0 bases from J, with 16 bases between. Per germline, CDR1 SEHNR and CDR2 FQNEAQ (reference sequence). This CDR3 has 16 amino acids. The CDR3 sequence: CASSPSGARLNTEAFF. The CDR3 DNA reads TGTGCCAGCAGCCCTTCAGGGGCCAGATTGAACACTGAAGCTTTCTTT.

To note about this clonotype: It may be a read error: a sequence one base away is much more abundant. The rearrangement joins TRBV7-2 to TRBJ2-1; no clear D gene. The CDR3 extends over 16 amino acids. Germline V CDR1 and CDR2: SGHTA, FQGNSA. DNA of the CDR3: TGTGCCAGCAGCGGGCTGACTCTTCGGCAAGGGAATGGGCAGTTCTTC. Translating it yields CASSGLTLRQGNGQFF.

There are many counts of this clonotype. The chain recombines TRBV20-1 with TRBJ2-3; 9 bases line up with TRBD1. With 6 bases clipped from V and 0 bases from J, the junction kept 13 bases outside the gene matches. Per the germline V gene, CDR1 is DFQATT and CDR2 is SNEGSKA (reference sequence). This CDR3 is 17 amino acids long. The CDR3 coding sequence is TGCAGTGCCGATTCCGCCGGGACAGGGAAGAGCACAGATACGCAGTATTTT. Protein sequence: CSADSAGTGKSTDTQYF.

This clonotype was counted many times. A junction boundary mismatches the germline segment, possibly from a read error. The CDR3 DNA reads TGCGCCAGCAGCTTATTGGCAGGGAGCACAGATACGCAGTATTTT. The encoded protein is CASSLLAGSTDTQYF. This chain joins TRBV12-3 or TRBV12-4 and TRBJ2-3, with D possibly being TRBD1 (5 bases). The CDR3 runs 15 residues.

For this clonotype: One base away lies a much larger clone, so this may be a sequencing read error. V is TRBV2 and J is TRBJ2-3; D is perhaps TRBD2 (5 bases). Germline V lookup: CDR1 SNHLY, CDR2 FYNNEI. The CDR3 length is 13 residues. The CDR3 protein is CASSEIRGDMQYF. CDR3 sequence (DNA): TGTGCCAGCAGTGAAATACGGGGAGATATGCAGTATTTT.

This clonotype turned up a few times. A much larger clone differs from this one at a single base, so this may be a read error. The J gene is TRBJ2-5, the V gene TRBV7-2, with 9 bases identical to TRBD2. Germline CDR1 reads SGHTA; CDR2 reads FQGNSA. CDR3 length: 15 residues. J lost 11 bases, V lost 3 bases, and 13 bases had no gene match. The CDR3 DNA is TGTGCCAGCAGCTTGATAGCGGGGGAGGTCTACGGGCAGTACTTC. Its protein product is CASSLIAGEVYGQYF.

This clonotype turned up a few times. This chain links TRBV2 with TRBJ1-2; the D gene is possibly TRBD1 (5 bases). Germline V gene lookup returns CDR1 SNHLY and CDR2 FYNNEI. V shed 6 bases and J shed 3 bases, with 14 bases lying between them. This CDR3 spans 14 amino acids. CDR3 protein: CASSLKGLDYGYTF. DNA of the CDR3: TGTGCCAGCAGCCTTAAGGGGTTAGACTATGGCTACACCTTC.